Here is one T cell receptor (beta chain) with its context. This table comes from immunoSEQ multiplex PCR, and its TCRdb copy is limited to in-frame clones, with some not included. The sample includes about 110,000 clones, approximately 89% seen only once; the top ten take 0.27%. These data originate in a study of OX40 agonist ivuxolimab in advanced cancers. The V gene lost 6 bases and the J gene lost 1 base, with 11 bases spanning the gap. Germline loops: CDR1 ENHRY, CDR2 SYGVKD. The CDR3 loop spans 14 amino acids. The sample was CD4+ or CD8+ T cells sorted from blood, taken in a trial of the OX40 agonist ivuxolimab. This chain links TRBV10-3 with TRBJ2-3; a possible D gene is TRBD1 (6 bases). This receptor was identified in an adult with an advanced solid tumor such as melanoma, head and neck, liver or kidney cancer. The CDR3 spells CAISYRVGTDTQYF. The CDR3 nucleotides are TGTGCCATCAGCTACAGGGTTGGCACAGATACGCAGTATTTT.